These 19 T cell receptor beta chains originate from one sample sequenced in a study of cytomegalovirus exposure and HLA in healthy donors. Vbeta (60) and Jbeta (13) primers were used in the PCR. Sequencing was performed with immunoSEQ multiplex PCR; in TCRdb, only in-frame clones are kept and a portion is missing. The sample gives approximately 130,000 clones, approximately 80% of which show up once; around 0.7% is in the top ten. The sequenced sample was PBMCs. All receptors derive from a man between 18 and 29 years old in good health and CMV-seronegative.

The chain joins TRBV4-1 to TRBJ2-1; 11 bases line up with TRBD2. With 3 bases clipped from V and 4 bases from J, the junction kept 8 bases outside the gene matches. CDR1 MGHRA and CDR2 YSYEKL come from the germline V gene. CDR3 size: 17 residues. As DNA, the CDR3 is TGCGCCAGCAGCCATTCTAGACTAGCGGGGAAATACAATGAGCAGTTCTTC. Protein sequence: CASSHSRLAGKYNEQFF.

This chain connects TRBV14 to TRBJ1-4, with D hard to call. V lost 4 bases to trimming and J lost 4 bases, with 7 bases between them. Germline lookup yields CDR1 SGHDN and CDR2 FVKESK. The CDR3 has 13 amino acids. CDR3 loop: CASSPRSNEKLFF. The CDR3, as DNA: TGTGCCAGCAGCCCCCGGAGTAATGAAAAACTGTTTTTT.

The chain links TRBV7-9 to TRBJ2-3; the D is unclear. CDR3 length: 15 amino acids. V lost 1 base, J lost 0 bases, and 8 bases lay in between. Germline values: CDR1 SEHNR, CDR2 FQNEAQ (reference sequence). The CDR3 loop reads CASSLVPRSTDTQYF. As DNA, the CDR3 is TGTGCCAGCAGCTTAGTCCCCAGGAGCACAGATACGCAGTATTTT. The full variable domain, its missing parts supplied by reference TRBV7-9 and TRBJ2-3, is DTGVSQNPRHKITKRGQNVTFRCDPISEHNRLYWYRQTLGQGPEFLTYFQNEAQLEKSRLLSDRFSAERPKGSFSTLEIQRTEQGDSAMYLCASSLVPRSTDTQYFGPGTRLTVL.

This clone was seen a single time. The chain is built from TRBV7-2 and TRBJ1-1; D unclear. V lost 5 bases and J lost 0, with 10 bases in between. The CDR3 is made up of 14 amino acids. Germline CDR1 and CDR2: SGHTA and FQGNSA. CDR3 nucleotide sequence: TGTGCCAGCAGCGCGGCCCAGTTGAACACTGAAGCTTTCTTT. Its protein is CASSAAQLNTEAFF.

DNA for the CDR3: TGTGCCAGCAGTGTGAGCGGGGGGAGCTCCTACGAGCAGTACTTC. The encoded protein is CASSVSGGSSYEQYF. J is TRBJ2-5 and V is TRBV6-1, with TRBD2 identical over 9 bases. The J call may be mistaken, given a closer DNA end match to TRBJ2-7. Germline CDR1 reads MNHNS; CDR2 reads SASEGT. The CDR3 has 15 residues.

This chain links TRBV7-8 with TRBJ2-7, with D maybe TRBD1 (6 bases). CDR3 length: 13 residues. Per the germline V gene, CDR1 is SGHVS and CDR2 is FQNEAQ. V shed 5 bases and J shed 2 bases, with 10 bases lying between them. The CDR3 reads CASSPPGAYEQYF. The CDR3 DNA reads TGTGCCAGCAGCCCCCCAGGGGCCTACGAGCAGTACTTC.

The chain is built from TRBV19 and TRBJ1-5, with TRBD1 identical over 7 bases. J was trimmed by 7 bases and V by 5 bases; bases with no gene match: 11. The germline V gene has CDR1 LNHDA and CDR2 SQIVND (reference sequence). CDR3 length equals 15 residues. The CDR3 loop is CASSPQKTGNQPQHF. The DNA of the CDR3 is TGTGCCAGTAGTCCACAGAAGACAGGGAACCAGCCCCAGCATTTT.

This chain uses TRBV30 with TRBJ1-2; TRBD1 is a possible D gene (5 bases). Germline CDR1 and CDR2: GTSNPN and SVGIG (reference sequence). The CDR3 is made up of 14 amino acids. V lost 3 bases, J lost 7 bases, and 18 bases lay in between. CDR3 loop: CAWRDSGKVIGYTF. CDR3 coding DNA: TGTGCCTGGAGAGATTCAGGGAAGGTAATTGGCTACACCTTC.

This sequence joins TRBV6-5 and TRBJ2-2; 10 bases fit TRBD2. The CDR3 is 13 residues long. From germline, CDR1 is MNHEY and CDR2 SVGAGI. The CDR3: CAAGGGVTGELFF. In nucleotides, the CDR3 is TGTGCAGCGGGGGGGGGTGTCACCGGGGAGCTGTTTTTT.

V usage is TRBV28 and J usage is TRBJ2-3, with TRBD1 matching 7 bases. J lost 5 bases, V lost 7 bases, and 3 bases had no gene match. This CDR3 comprises 12 residues. Germline-derived CDR1 and CDR2 are MDHEN and SYDVKM. The CDR3, as DNA: TGTGCCAGCATAGGGGGCGTAGATACGCAGTATTTT. This sequence encodes CASIGGVDTQYF.

The chain couples TRBV4-3 to TRBJ2-1; 7 nucleotides align to TRBD2. CDR3 length: 15 residues. Germline CDR1 and CDR2: LGHNA and YSLEER. V lost 0 bases to trimming and J lost 6 bases; unmatched junction nucleotides: 5. CDR3 DNA sequence: TGCGCCAGCAGCCAAGACGCGACTAGCTTCAATGAGCAGTTCTTC. Encoded protein: CASSQDATSFNEQFF.

V usage is TRBV5-8 and J usage is TRBJ2-5; TRBD2 matches at 10 bases. From germline, CDR1 is SGHTS and CDR2 YDEGEE. After removal of 0 bases from V and 1 base from J, the junction contained 6 bases not matched to a gene. CDR3 length: 17 residues. The chain's CDR3 is CASSLGLAGSPQETQYF. CDR3 nucleotides: TGTGCCAGCAGCTTGGGACTAGCGGGTTCCCCCCAAGAGACCCAGTACTTC. The full variable domain, its missing parts supplied by reference TRBV5-8 and TRBJ2-5, is EAGVTQSPTHLIKTRGQQATLRCSPISGHTSVYWYQQALGLGLQFLLWYDEGEERNRGNFPPRFSGRQFPNYSSELNVNALELEDSALYLCASSLGLAGSPQETQYFGPGTRLLVL.

CDR3: CAAQGGSNQPQHF. DNA for the CDR3: TGTGCCGCCCAGGGTGGCAGCAATCAGCCCCAGCATTTT. The chain combines TRBV30 with TRBJ1-5, with D possibly matching TRBD1 (5 bases). V dropped 8 bases and J dropped 1 base, with 12 bases sitting between them. The CDR3 runs to 13 residues. In germline, CDR1 is GTSNPN, CDR2 SVGIG (reference sequence).

The CDR3 loop is CASSLVGGIRGETQYF. The CDR3 region has the DNA TGTGCCAGCAGTTTAGTGGGCGGCATCCGCGGGGAGACCCAGTACTTC. The chain carries TRBV27 and TRBJ2-5, with D possibly matching TRBD2 (5 bases). CDR1 and CDR2 from the germline V gene are MNHEY and SMNVEV (reference sequence). This CDR3 comprises 16 residues. The V end lost 2 bases, the J end lost 5 bases, and 18 bases lay between the germline ends.

This chain joins TRBV4-2 and TRBJ1-2; D ambiguous. The germline V gene encodes CDR1 LGHNA and CDR2 YNFKEQ. This CDR3 is 17 amino acids long. Trimming removed 2 bases from V and 4 bases from J, with 20 bases in between. Written as DNA, the CDR3 is TGTGCCAGCAGCCAAACCCCGGAACCGAGCGTATCCTATGGCTACACCTTC. It is translated as CASSQTPEPSVSYGYTF.

The CDR3 loop reads CASSLTQNPPYGYTF. The CDR3 region has the DNA TGTGCCAGCAGCTTGACACAGAACCCCCCATATGGCTACACCTTC. This chain links TRBV5-4 with TRBJ1-2; D ambiguous. The CDR3 has 15 residues. V was shortened by 1 base and J by 5 bases, with 15 bases between the two germline ends. Germline V CDR1 and CDR2: SGHNT, YYREEE (reference sequence).

The chain links TRBV9 to TRBJ2-5; TRBD2 matches at 9 bases. CDR1 and CDR2 (germline): SGDLS, YYNGEE. V shed 4 bases, J shed 2 bases, and the junction held 6 bases outside the gene matches. The CDR3 totals 15 residues. The CDR3 DNA is TGTGCCAGCAGCCCCAGACTAGCGGAGCAAGAGACCCAGTACTTC. Its protein product is CASSPRLAEQETQYF.

This chain connects TRBV6-1 to TRBJ2-3, with TRBD1 identical over 8 bases. With V trimmed by 3 bases and J by 1 base, 6 bases remained unmatched. The CDR3 spans 16 residues. The germline V gene encodes CDR1 MNHNS and CDR2 SASEGT. The CDR3 protein is CASSEVLGQGTDTQYF. CDR3 nucleotides: TGTGCCAGCAGTGAGGTATTGGGACAGGGCACAGATACGCAGTATTTT.

CDR3 sequence reads: CASSSGGTGIQMNTEAFF. CDR3 bases: TGCGCCAGCAGCTCCGGAGGGACAGGGATCCAAATGAACACTGAAGCTTTCTTT. The V gene is TRBV5-1, the J gene TRBJ1-1; 9 positions agree with TRBD1. The CDR3 contains 18 residues. Germline assignment: CDR1 SGHRS and CDR2 YFSETQ. Germline trimming cut 3 bases from V and 0 bases from J; bases unmatched to any gene: 12.